A single sample gave rise to the 13 T cell receptor beta chains below, sequenced in a study of blood T cell repertoires in COVID-19. The data were produced by immunoSEQ multiplex PCR, yet TCRdb's version contains in-frame clones alone and is incomplete. This table has 70,000 to 90,000 clones, less than 90% appearing once. Sequencing was carried out using peripheral blood. These receptors came from a man aged 55 to 69 with acute or convalescent COVID-19.

The chain carries TRBV6-2 or TRBV6-3 and TRBJ2-1; 8 bases agree with TRBD1. Germline-derived CDR1 and CDR2 are MNHEY and SVGEGT. Trimming cost V 4 bases and J 7 bases; bases outside gene matches: 9. This CDR3 comprises 15 residues. CDR3 in amino acids: CASSSGTGGLNEQFF. In DNA form, the CDR3 reads TGTGCCAGCAGTTCCGGGACAGGTGGGTTGAATGAGCAGTTCTTC.

The rearrangement joins TRBV7-6 to TRBJ2-3; 10 bases map to TRBD2. The CDR3 spans 18 residues. J gave up 6 bases and V 0 bases, and 12 bases lay outside the gene matches. Germline CDR1 reads SGHVS; CDR2 reads FNYEAQ. CDR3 sequence reads: CASSLAPKLAGRLDTQYF. The CDR3 bases are TGTGCCAGCAGCTTAGCGCCGAAACTAGCGGGACGCTTGGATACGCAGTATTTT.

This chain links TRBV13 with TRBJ2-1, with 8 positions matching TRBD1. This CDR3 spans 13 amino acids. Germline CDR1 is PRHDT and CDR2 is FYEKMQ (reference sequence). V lost 4 bases, J lost 8 bases, and 4 bases stayed unmatched. In DNA, the CDR3 is TGTGCCAGCAGCTCTACCAGGGGGCATGAGCAGTTCTTC. This codes for CASSSTRGHEQFF.

The CDR3 sequence is CASSWDSAKNIQYF. The CDR3 region has the DNA TGTGCCAGCAGCTGGGACTCAGCCAAAAACATTCAGTACTTC. The rearrangement uses TRBV7-9 and TRBJ2-4; D perhaps matches TRBD2 (6 bases). V lost 4 bases and J lost 0, with 7 bases in between. From germline, CDR1 is SEHNR and CDR2 FQNEAQ (reference sequence). The CDR3 is 14 residues long.

This sequence joins TRBV6-2 or TRBV6-3 and TRBJ1-6; D is uncertain. The CDR3 is 17 amino acids. Germline V gene sequence: CDR1 MNHEY, CDR2 SVGEGT. Trimming stripped 3 bases from V and 0 bases from J, with 12 bases between. The CDR3 loop is CASSYPRGSSYNSPLHF. The CDR3 DNA is TGTGCCAGCAGTTATCCGCGGGGAAGCTCCTATAATTCACCCCTCCACTTT.

This clone was observed a handful of times. The gene calls are TRBV13 and TRBJ2-3, with 12 bases that match TRBD2. Germline V CDR1 and CDR2: PRHDT, FYEKMQ (reference sequence). V trimming: 8 bases; J trimming: 6 bases; junction bases outside the gene matches: 6. The CDR3 has 14 amino acids. The DNA for the CDR3 is TGTGCCAGCGATCTAGCGGGAGGGTCTGATACGCAGTATTTT. Protein product: CASDLAGGSDTQYF.

V gene TRBV2 combines with J gene TRBJ2-5; TRBD1 agrees at 9 bases. Germline CDR1 reads SNHLY; CDR2 reads FYNNEI. The CDR3 runs to 13 residues. V shed 7 bases, J shed 5 bases, and the junction held 5 bases outside the gene matches. The CDR3 nucleotides are TGTGCCAGCAACAGGGGGCGAAGGGAGACCCAGTACTTC. This sequence encodes CASNRGRRETQYF.

This chain joins TRBV7-2 and TRBJ2-1, with 10 bases that match TRBD1. CDR3 length: 15 amino acids. The V and J ends lost 3 bases and 10 bases, in that order; junction bases with no gene match: 9. Germline CDR1 is SGHTA and CDR2 is FQGNSA. The CDR3 DNA follows: TGTGCCAGCAGCTTGGAGGGGACAGGGGTAACAGAGCAGTTCTTC. Its protein is CASSLEGTGVTEQFF.

CDR3 residues: CASSSNRDSYNSPLHF. The CDR3 region has the DNA TGTGCCAGCAGTTCCAACAGGGACTCCTATAATTCACCCCTCCACTTT. The chain employs TRBV25-1 and TRBJ1-6, with D perhaps matching TRBD1 (6 bases). The CDR3 totals 16 residues. Germline V CDR1 and CDR2: MGHDK, SYGVNS. Trimming removed 5 bases from V and 0 bases from J, with 11 bases in between.

The chain joins TRBV18 to TRBJ2-5; TRBD1 agrees at 7 bases. CDR1 is KGHSH, CDR2 LQKENI, per germline. This CDR3 has 15 residues. Germline trimming cut 3 bases from V and 2 bases from J; bases unmatched to any gene: 6. The CDR3: CASSPGTDPQETQYF. CDR3 sequence (DNA): TGTGCCAGCTCACCCGGGACAGATCCTCAAGAGACCCAGTACTTC.

The chain recombines TRBV6-4 with TRBJ2-2; TRBD1 is a possible D gene (6 bases). Germline CDR1 reads MRHNA; CDR2 reads SNTAGT. CDR3 size: 16 residues. Trimming pared 0 bases from V and 4 bases from J, leaving 12 bases between. CDR3 protein: CASSDSLGAGTGELFF. The CDR3 DNA follows: TGTGCCAGCAGTGACTCCTTGGGGGCTGGCACCGGGGAGCTGTTTTTT.

This clone was seen a single time. This chain uses TRBV6-5 with TRBJ1-1, with D perhaps TRBD1 (5 bases). V lost 6 bases and J lost 1, with 15 bases in between. This CDR3 has 15 residues. Per the germline V gene, CDR1 is MNHEY and CDR2 is SVGAGI. CDR3 DNA: TGTGCCAGCAGCTCCTCACGGGGGGGGAACACTGAAGCTTTCTTT. Encoded protein: CASSSSRGGNTEAFF.

This chain connects TRBV5-4 to TRBJ1-1; TRBD1 might be the D (6 bases). The V end lost 1 base, the J end lost 0 bases, and 25 bases lay between the germline ends. The CDR3 runs 20 residues. Germline CDR1 reads SGHNT; CDR2 reads YYREEE (reference sequence). CDR3 region: CASSLRWSGARKKMNTEAFF. CDR3 DNA sequence: TGTGCCAGCAGCTTGAGGTGGTCAGGGGCCCGGAAAAAGATGAACACTGAAGCTTTCTTT. Using reference TRBV5-4 and TRBJ1-1 for the parts outside the CDR3, the full variable domain is ETGVTQSPTHLIKTRGQQVTLRCSSQSGHNTVSWYQQALGQGPQFIFQYYREEENGRGNFPPRFSGLQFPNYSSELNVNALELDDSALYLCASSLRWSGARKKMNTEAFFGQGTRLTVV.